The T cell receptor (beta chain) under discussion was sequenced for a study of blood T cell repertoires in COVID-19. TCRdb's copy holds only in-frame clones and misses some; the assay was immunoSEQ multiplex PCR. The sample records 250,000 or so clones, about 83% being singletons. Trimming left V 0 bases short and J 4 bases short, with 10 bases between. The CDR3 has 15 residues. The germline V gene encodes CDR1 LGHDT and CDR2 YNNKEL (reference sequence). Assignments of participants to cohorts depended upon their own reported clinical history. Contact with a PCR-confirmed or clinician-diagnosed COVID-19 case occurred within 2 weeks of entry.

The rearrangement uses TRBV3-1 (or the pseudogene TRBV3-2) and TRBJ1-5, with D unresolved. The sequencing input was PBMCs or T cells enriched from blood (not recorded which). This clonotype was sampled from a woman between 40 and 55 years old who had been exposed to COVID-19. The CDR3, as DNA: TGTGCCAGCAGCCAAGATCTCACGGGGAATCAGCCCCAGCATTTT. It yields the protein CASSQDLTGNQPQHF.